This entry lists 2 T cell receptor beta chains sequenced from one sample in a study of cytomegalovirus exposure and HLA in healthy donors. Both 60 Vbeta primers and 13 Jbeta primers went into the PCR. This table comes from immunoSEQ multiplex PCR, and its TCRdb copy is limited to in-frame clones, with some not included. The sample comprises approximately 160,000 clones, roughly 82% of which are singletons, and about 1.6% rests with the top ten. Sample: PBMCs. All receptors derive from a girl between 10 and 17 years old in good health and CMV-seropositive.

This chain links TRBV14 with TRBJ2-2, with D tentatively TRBD1 (5 bases). V lost 2 bases, J lost 7 bases, and 8 bases lay in between. Germline V gene sequence: CDR1 SGHDN, CDR2 FVKESK. The CDR3 runs 13 residues. Here the CDR3 DNA reads TGTGCCAGCAGCCAACAGGGTATCGGGGAGCTGTTTTTT. Translating it yields CASSQQGIGELFF.

J is TRBJ2-5 and V is TRBV9; 7 bases agree with TRBD2. The CDR3 is 16 residues long. Germline V lookup: CDR1 SGDLS, CDR2 YYNGEE. Trimming at V came to 4 bases and at J to 4 bases, leaving 13 bases not matched to a gene. The CDR3 sequence: CASSLWEGGPGETQYF. The DNA of the CDR3 is TGTGCCAGCAGCCTTTGGGAGGGAGGGCCGGGAGAGACCCAGTACTTC.